The source of this T cell receptor beta chain is a study of identical twins. Regarding the study as a whole: Abundant beta clonotypes from cord blood bore fewer insertions; memory repertoires lacked this pattern. Models underestimated how often monozygotic twins shared out-of-frame TCR alpha.

A few counts support this clonotype. Its antigen remains unidentified. TCRdb passed the 5' RACE reads through MiXCR, listing each CDR3 protein once. The table lists 400,000 to 500,000 distinct CDR3 sequences, over 11% of them singletons. Trimming stripped 0 bases from V and 1 base from J, with 13 bases between. The CDR3 totals 16 residues. The germline V gene encodes CDR1 LGHNA and CDR2 YNFKEQ. Healthy Caucasians were all of the donors. This sample was also put to use in a study of yellow fever vaccine responses in identical twins. That study adds: Each twin's T cell response to the vaccine was reported to look partly convergent and partly personalized.

Sample: CD4+ T cells sorted from blood. This sequence joins TRBV4-2 and TRBJ2-7; D is tentatively TRBD1 or TRBD2 (6 bases each). This TCR derives from a woman in her late teens or twenties in good health. CDR3 coding DNA: TGTGCCAGCAGCCAAGATCCGGGGGCCGCTTCCTACGAGCAGTACTTC. Translating it yields CASSQDPGAASYEQYF.